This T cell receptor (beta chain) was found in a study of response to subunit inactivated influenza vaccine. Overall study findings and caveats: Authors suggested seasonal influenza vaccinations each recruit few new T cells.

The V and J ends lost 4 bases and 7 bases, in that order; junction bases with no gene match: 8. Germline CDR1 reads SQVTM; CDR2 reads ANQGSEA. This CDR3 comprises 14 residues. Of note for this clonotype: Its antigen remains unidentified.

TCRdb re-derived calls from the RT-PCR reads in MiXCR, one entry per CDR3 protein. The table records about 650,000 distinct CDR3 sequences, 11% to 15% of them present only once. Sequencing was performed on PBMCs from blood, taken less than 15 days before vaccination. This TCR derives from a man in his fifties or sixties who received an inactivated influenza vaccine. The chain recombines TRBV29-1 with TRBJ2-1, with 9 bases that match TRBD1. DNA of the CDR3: TGCAGCGTTGGAACAGGGGGCCAGGGGAATGAGCAGTTCTTC. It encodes CSVGTGGQGNEQFF.